Each of the 4 T cell receptor beta chains below was sequenced from the same sample in a study of T cells in Graves' hyperthyroidism and ophthalmopathy. TCR beta CDR3 sequences were amplified from RNA transcripts. RT-PCR in the first round (using the HTBI primer set) targeted the TCR CDR3. TCRdb reprocessed the multiplex PCR reads with MiXCR, giving one entry per CDR3 protein. The sample records 350,000 to 400,000 distinct CDR3 sequences, about a fifth being singletons. Sequencing used blood. The receptors derive from a woman between 18 and 30 years old with Graves' hyperthyroidism.

This clonotype was observed at least ten times. This chain links TRBV11-2 with TRBJ2-7, with D perhaps matching TRBD1 (7 bases). This CDR3 has 15 amino acids. Germline lookup yields CDR1 SGHAT and CDR2 FQNNGV. The V end was cut by 2 bases, the J end by 3 bases, with 14 bases between. Here the CDR3 reads CASSLQGGHYYEQYF. In nucleotides, the CDR3 is TGTGCCAGCAGCTTACAGGGGGGCCACTACTACGAGCAGTACTTC. The full variable domain, with the rest looked up from reference TRBV11-2 and TRBJ2-7, is EAGVAQSPRYKIIEKRQSVAFWCNPISGHATLYWYQQILGQGPKLLIQFQNNGVVDDSQLPKDRFSAERLKGVDSTLKIQPAKLEDSAVYLCASSLQGGHYYEQYFGPGTRLTVT.

The chain couples TRBV12-3 or TRBV12-4 to TRBJ1-2, with D perhaps TRBD1 (5 bases). The ends were cut back, 2 bases at V and 8 bases at J, with 15 bases in the middle. The CDR3 spans 14 residues. The CDR3 here is CASSLSYSGEGYTF. The CDR3 DNA follows: TGTGCCAGCAGTTTAAGTTATTCGGGGGAGGGCTACACCTTC.

The sample holds a few counts of this clonotype. The gene calls are TRBV18 and TRBJ2-7, with TRBD1 as a possible D gene (5 bases). This CDR3 contains 16 residues. Germline V CDR1 and CDR2: KGHSH, LQKENI. V dropped 4 bases and J dropped 0 bases, with 16 bases sitting between them. Here the CDR3 reads CASSRRRGFSSYEQYF. Here the CDR3 DNA reads TGTGCCAGCTCACGAAGAAGGGGATTTAGCTCCTACGAGCAGTACTTC.

This clonotype was seen repeatedly, ten times or more. The chain joins TRBV28 to TRBJ1-5; D ambiguous. Trimming took off 11 bases at V and 3 bases at J, with 17 bases between the two ends. Germline-derived CDR1 and CDR2 are MDHEN and SYDVKM. This CDR3 is 14 amino acids long. The CDR3 loop reads CAARAPLFNQPQHF. The CDR3 bases are TGTGCCGCCCGGGCGCCGTTATTCAATCAGCCCCAGCATTTT.